This TCR beta chain derives from a study of blood T cell repertoires in COVID-19. The overall study: T cells, B-cell-depleted T cells, or PBMCs supplied cDNA or gDNA.

Germline V gives CDR1 MNHEY, CDR2 SVGAGI. Trimming shortened V by 7 bases and J by 4 bases, and 17 bases separated the two germline ends. This CDR3 is 14 amino acids long. As processed by the authors: Amplification of reference gene primers was used by the study to estimate nucleated cell counts. Only in-frame clones appear in the TCRdb table, and some are missing; sequencing was by immunoSEQ multiplex PCR. V and J calls plus clone size are reproduced from that table; the DNA served to infer D and trimming. The data hold 210,000 or so clones, with 87% observed a single time. This sequence originates from a man aged 25 to 40 who had recovered from COVID-19. The chain employs TRBV6-5 and TRBJ2-7, with a tentative D call TRBD1 (8 bases). Sequenced material: PBMCs or T cells enriched from blood (not recorded which). The CDR3 region is CASITGGVDYEQYF. CDR3 bases: TGTGCCAGCATTACAGGGGGGGTGGATTACGAGCAGTACTTC.